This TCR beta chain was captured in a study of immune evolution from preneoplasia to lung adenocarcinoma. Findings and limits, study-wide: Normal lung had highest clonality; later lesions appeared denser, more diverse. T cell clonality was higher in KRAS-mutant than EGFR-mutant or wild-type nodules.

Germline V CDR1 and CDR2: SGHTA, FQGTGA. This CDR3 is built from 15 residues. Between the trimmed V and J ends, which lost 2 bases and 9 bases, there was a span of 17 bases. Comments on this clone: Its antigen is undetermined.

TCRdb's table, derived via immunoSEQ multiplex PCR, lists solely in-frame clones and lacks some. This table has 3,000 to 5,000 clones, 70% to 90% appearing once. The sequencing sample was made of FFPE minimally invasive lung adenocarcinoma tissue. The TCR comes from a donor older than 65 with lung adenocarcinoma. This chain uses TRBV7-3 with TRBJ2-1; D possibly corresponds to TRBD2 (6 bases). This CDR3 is CASSLSGSPVSEQFF. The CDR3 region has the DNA TGTGCCAGCAGCTTATCCGGGAGCCCCGTGAGTGAGCAGTTCTTC.